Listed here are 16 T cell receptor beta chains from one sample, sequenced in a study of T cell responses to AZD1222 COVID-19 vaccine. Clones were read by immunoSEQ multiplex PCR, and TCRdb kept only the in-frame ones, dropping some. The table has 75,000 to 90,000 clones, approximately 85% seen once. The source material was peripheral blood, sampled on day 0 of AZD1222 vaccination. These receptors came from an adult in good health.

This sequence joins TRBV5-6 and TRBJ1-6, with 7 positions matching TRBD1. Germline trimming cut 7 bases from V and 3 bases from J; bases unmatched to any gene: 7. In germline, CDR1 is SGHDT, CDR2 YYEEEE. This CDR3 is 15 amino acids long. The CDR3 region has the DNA TGTGCCAGCGAAGAGACAGGGATCTATAATTCACCCCTCCACTTT. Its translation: CASEETGIYNSPLHF.

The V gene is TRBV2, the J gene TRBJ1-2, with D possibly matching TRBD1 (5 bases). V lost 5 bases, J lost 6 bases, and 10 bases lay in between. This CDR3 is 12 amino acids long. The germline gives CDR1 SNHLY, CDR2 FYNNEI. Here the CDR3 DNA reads TGTGCCAGCAGTCCGGAGGGGAATGGCTACACCTTC. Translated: CASSPEGNGYTF.

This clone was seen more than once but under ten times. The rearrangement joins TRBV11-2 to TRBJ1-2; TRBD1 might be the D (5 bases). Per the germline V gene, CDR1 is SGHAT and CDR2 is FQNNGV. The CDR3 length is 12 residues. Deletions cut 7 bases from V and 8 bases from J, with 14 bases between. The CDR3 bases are TGTGCCAGCACCCTGGGGACGCACGGCTACACCTTC. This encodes CASTLGTHGYTF.

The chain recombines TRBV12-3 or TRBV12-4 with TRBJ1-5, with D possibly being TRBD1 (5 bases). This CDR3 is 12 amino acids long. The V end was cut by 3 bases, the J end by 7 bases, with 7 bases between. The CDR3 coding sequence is TGTGCCAGCAGTTTCCGGGGGCAGCCCCAGCATTTT. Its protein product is CASSFRGQPQHF.

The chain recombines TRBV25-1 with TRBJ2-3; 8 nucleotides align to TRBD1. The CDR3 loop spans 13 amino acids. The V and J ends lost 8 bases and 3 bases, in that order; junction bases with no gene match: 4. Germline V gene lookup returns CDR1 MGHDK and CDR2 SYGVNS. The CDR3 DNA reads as TGTGCCAGCCAGCACAGGGGGACAGATACGCAGTATTTT. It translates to CASQHRGTDTQYF.

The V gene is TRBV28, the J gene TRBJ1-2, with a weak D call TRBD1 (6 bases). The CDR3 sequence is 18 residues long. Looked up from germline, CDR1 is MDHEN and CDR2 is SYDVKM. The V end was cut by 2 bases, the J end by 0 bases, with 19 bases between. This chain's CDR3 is CASSLVRSGTPANYGYTF. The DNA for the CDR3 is TGTGCCAGCAGTTTAGTCCGTTCCGGGACACCAGCTAACTATGGCTACACCTTC.

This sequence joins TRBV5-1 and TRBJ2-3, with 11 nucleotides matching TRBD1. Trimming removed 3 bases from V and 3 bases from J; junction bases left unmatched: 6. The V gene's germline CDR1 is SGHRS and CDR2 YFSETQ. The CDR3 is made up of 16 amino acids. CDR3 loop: CASSSGQGAQTDTQYF. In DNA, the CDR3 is TGCGCCAGCAGCTCCGGACAGGGGGCTCAAACAGATACGCAGTATTTT.

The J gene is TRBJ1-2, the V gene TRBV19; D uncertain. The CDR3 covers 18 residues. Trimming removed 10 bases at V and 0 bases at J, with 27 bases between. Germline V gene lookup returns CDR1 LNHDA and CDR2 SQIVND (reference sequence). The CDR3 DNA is TGTGCCACCGACACCCCGCTAGGGTCTATATTAACTAACTATGGCTACACCTTC. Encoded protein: CATDTPLGSILTNYGYTF.

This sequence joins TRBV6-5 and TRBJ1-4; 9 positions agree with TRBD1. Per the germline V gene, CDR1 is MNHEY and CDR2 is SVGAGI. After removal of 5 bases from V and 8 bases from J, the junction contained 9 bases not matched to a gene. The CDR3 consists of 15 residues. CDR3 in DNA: TGTGCCAGCAGTCCACAGGGGGCGTTAGAGGAAAAACTGTTTTTT. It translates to CASSPQGALEEKLFF.

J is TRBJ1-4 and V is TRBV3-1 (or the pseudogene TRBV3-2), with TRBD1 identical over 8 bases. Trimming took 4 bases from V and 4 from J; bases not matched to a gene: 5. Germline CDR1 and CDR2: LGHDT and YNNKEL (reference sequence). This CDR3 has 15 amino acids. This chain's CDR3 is CASSPRGTGNEKLFF. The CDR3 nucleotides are TGTGCCAGCAGCCCGAGGGGGACAGGTAATGAAAAACTGTTTTTT.

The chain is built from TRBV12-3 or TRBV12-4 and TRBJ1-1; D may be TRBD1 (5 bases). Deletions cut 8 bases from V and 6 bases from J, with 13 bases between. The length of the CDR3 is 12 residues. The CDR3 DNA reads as TGTGCCAGCTCTAGGGGTTACGCTGAAGCTTTCTTT. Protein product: CASSRGYAEAFF.

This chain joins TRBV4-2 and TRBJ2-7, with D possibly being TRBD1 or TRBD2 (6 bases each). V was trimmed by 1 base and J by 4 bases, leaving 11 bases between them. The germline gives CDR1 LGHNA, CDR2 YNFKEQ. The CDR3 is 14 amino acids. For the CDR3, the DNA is TGTGCCAGCAGCCAAGGCCGGGGGCTGTACGAGCAGTACTTC. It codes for CASSQGRGLYEQYF.

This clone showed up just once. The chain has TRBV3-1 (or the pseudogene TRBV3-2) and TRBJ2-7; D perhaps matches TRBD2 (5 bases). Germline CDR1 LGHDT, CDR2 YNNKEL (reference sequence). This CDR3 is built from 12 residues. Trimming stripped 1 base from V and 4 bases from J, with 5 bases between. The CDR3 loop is CASSQGGYEQYF. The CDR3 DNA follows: TGTGCCAGCAGCCAAGGAGGGTACGAGCAGTACTTC.

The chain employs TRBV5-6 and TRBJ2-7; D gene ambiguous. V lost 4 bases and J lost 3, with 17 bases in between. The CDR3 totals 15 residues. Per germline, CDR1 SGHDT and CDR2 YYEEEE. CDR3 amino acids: CASSPKDVVIYEQYF. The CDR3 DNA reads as TGTGCCAGCAGCCCCAAGGACGTAGTGATCTACGAGCAGTACTTC. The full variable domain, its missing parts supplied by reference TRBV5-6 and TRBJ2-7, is DAGVTQSPTHLIKTRGQQVTLRCSPKSGHDTVSWYQQALGQGPQFIFQYYEEEERQRGNFPDRFSGHQFPNYSSELNVNALLLGDSALYLCASSPKDVVIYEQYFGPGTRLTVT.

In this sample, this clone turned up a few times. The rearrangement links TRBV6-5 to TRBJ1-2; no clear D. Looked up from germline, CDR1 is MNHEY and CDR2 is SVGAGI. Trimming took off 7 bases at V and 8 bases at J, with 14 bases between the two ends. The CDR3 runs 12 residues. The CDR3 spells CASTSRVGGYTF. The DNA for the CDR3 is TGTGCCAGCACTTCTAGGGTAGGCGGCTACACCTTC.

The CDR3 DNA reads TGTGCCAGCAGTTACCACTCTATGGGCAATCAGCCCCAGCATTTT. Translating it yields CASSYHSMGNQPQHF. The chain joins TRBV6-6 to TRBJ1-5; D is uncertain. CDR3 size: 15 residues. V lost 2 bases and J 2 bases, leaving 10 bases between the germline ends. CDR1 is MNHNY, CDR2 SVGAGI, per germline (reference sequence).